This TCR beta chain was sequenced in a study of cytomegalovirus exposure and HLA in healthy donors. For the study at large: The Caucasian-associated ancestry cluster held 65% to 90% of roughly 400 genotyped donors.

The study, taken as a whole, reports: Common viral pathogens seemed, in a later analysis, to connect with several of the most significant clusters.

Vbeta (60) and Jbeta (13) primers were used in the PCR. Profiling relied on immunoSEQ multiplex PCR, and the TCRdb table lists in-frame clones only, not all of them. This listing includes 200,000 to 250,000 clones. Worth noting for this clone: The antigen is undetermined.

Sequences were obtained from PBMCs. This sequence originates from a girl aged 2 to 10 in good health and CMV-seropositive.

CDR3 sequence reads: CASSPGQSLNEQYF. For the CDR3, the DNA is TGTGCCAGCAGCCCGGGACAGAGCTTAAACGAGCAGTACTTC. The rearrangement uses TRBV7-3 and TRBJ2-7; 7 positions agree with TRBD1. CDR3 size: 14 residues. Germline CDR1 reads SGHTA; CDR2 reads FQGTGA. Trimming cost V 5 bases and J 5 bases; bases outside gene matches: 9.